Each of the 2 T cell receptor beta chains below was sequenced from the same sample in a study of blood T cell repertoires in COVID-19. TCRdb keeps only in-frame clones here, not all; method: immunoSEQ multiplex PCR. The sample has about 92,000 clones; around nine tenths are singletons. Sequenced material: peripheral blood. These receptors were collected from an older woman with COVID-19, enrolled during active disease.

This clone was detected only a few times. This sequence joins TRBV5-1 and TRBJ1-5; weak D call: TRBD1 (6 bases). The CDR3 runs 13 residues. Germline V gene sequence: CDR1 SGHRS, CDR2 YFSETQ. Trimming shortened V by 2 bases and J by 5 bases, and 8 bases separated the two germline ends. In DNA form, the CDR3 reads TGCGCCAGCAGCTTACAGGGTCATCAGCCCCAGCATTTT. It is translated as CASSLQGHQPQHF.

The rearrangement joins TRBV9 to TRBJ2-3; TRBD1 matches 7 bases. The germline V gene has CDR1 SGDLS and CDR2 YYNGEE. This CDR3 contains 13 residues. The V and J ends lost 3 bases and 6 bases, in that order; junction bases with no gene match: 4. The CDR3 DNA follows: TGTGCCAGCAGCGAAGGGACAGCTGATACGCAGTATTTT. Translating it yields CASSEGTADTQYF.